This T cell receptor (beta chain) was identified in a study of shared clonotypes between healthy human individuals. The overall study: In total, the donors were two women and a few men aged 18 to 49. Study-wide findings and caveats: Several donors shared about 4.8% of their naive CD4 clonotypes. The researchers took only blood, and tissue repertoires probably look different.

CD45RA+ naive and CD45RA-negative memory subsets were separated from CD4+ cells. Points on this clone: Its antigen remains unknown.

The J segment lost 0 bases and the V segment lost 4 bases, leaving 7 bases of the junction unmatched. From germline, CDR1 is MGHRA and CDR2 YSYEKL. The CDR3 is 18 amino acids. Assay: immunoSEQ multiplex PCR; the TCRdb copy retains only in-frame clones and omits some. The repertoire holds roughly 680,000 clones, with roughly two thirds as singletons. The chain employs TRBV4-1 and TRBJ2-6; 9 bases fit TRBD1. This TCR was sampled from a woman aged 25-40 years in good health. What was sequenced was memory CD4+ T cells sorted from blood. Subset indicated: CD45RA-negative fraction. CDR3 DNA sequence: TGCGCCAGCAGCCTTCCCCGGGACAGGGACTCTGGGGCCAACGTCCTGACTTTC. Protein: CASSLPRDRDSGANVLTF.